These 25 T cell receptor beta chains came from one sample sequenced in a study of blood T cell repertoires in COVID-19. The table came from immunoSEQ multiplex PCR; TCRdb's copy has only in-frame clones and leaves some out. The table lists some 430,000 clones, around 90% of them singletons. Sequenced input: PBMCs or T cells enriched from blood (not recorded which). The receptors were sampled from a man younger than 35 who had recovered from COVID-19.

The chain joins TRBV12-3 or TRBV12-4 to TRBJ1-4; 7 nucleotides align to TRBD1. The CDR3 consists of 11 residues. V dropped 4 bases and J dropped 17; count of bases not matched to a gene: 7. CDR3 DNA sequence: TGTGCCAGCAGTTGGGACAGACGAGTATTTTTT. It codes for CASSWDRRVFF.

This clone was seen more than once but under ten times. The rearrangement uses TRBV18 and TRBJ2-1, with a possible D match to TRBD1 (6 bases). The CDR3 is 14 amino acids. The germline V and J ends were trimmed by 3 bases and 3 bases, with 9 bases remaining between them. Germline-derived CDR1 and CDR2 are KGHSH and LQKENI. CDR3 residues: CASSPPDSYNEQFF. CDR3 nucleotides: TGTGCCAGCTCACCCCCGGACAGCTACAATGAGCAGTTCTTC.

V gene TRBV28 combines with J gene TRBJ2-1, with D maybe TRBD2 (5 bases). Per germline, CDR1 MDHEN and CDR2 SYDVKM. The CDR3 runs to 18 residues. The V and J ends lost 6 bases and 7 bases respectively, with 28 bases between them. CDR3 sequence (DNA): TGTGCCAGCAGCTCGACCTCATTTTCGGGATCGCCCCGGAATGAGCAGTTCTTC. Translating gives CASSSTSFSGSPRNEQFF.

V is TRBV6-5 and J is TRBJ1-2; D unresolved. Germline loops: CDR1 MNHEY, CDR2 SVGAGI. Trimming removed 10 bases from V and 5 bases from J, with 23 bases in between. This CDR3 region has 15 residues. As DNA, the CDR3 is TGTGCCACCGAGGACGGACCCGGGAACTTTTATGGCTACACCTTC. Translating gives CATEDGPGNFYGYTF.

The chain has TRBV9 and TRBJ2-5; D is perhaps TRBD1 (5 bases). The V end lost 0 bases, the J end lost 5 bases, and 14 bases lay between the germline ends. The CDR3 contains 15 residues. CDR1 and CDR2 from the germline V gene are SGDLS and YYNGEE. The CDR3 DNA is TGTGCCAGCAGCGTAGAGTCCGGGCAGGGCGAGACCCAGTACTTC. Its protein product is CASSVESGQGETQYF.

The J gene is TRBJ1-3, the V gene TRBV9, with D maybe TRBD1 (5 bases). Trimming took off 4 bases at V and 2 bases at J, with 10 bases between the two ends. CDR3 length: 14 residues. Germline V lookup: CDR1 SGDLS, CDR2 YYNGEE. CDR3 residues: CASSSGEAGNTIYF. CDR3 DNA: TGTGCCAGCAGCTCGGGGGAGGCTGGAAACACCATATATTTT. The full variable domain, its missing parts supplied by reference TRBV9 and TRBJ1-3, is DSGVTQTPKHLITATGQRVTLRCSPRSGDLSVYWYQQSLDQGLQFLIQYYNGEERAKGNILERFSAQQFPDLHSELNLSSLELGDSALYFCASSSGEAGNTIYFGEGSWLTVV.

Worth noting for this clone: This sample includes further DNA sequences coding for the same CDR3. The CDR3 here is CASSLGHLNTEAFF. The CDR3 region has the DNA TGTGCCAGCAGCTTAGGACATTTGAACACTGAAGCTTTCTTT. The chain links TRBV13 to TRBJ1-1, with unresolved D. The V gene lost 0 bases and the J gene lost 0 bases, with 5 bases spanning the gap. The CDR3 contains 14 residues. The germline V gene has CDR1 PRHDT and CDR2 FYEKMQ (reference sequence). The variable domain in full, completed from reference TRBV13 and TRBJ1-1, reads AAGVIQSPRHLIKEKRETATLKCYPIPRHDTVYWYQQGPGQDPQFLISFYEKMQSDKGSIPDRFSAQQFSDYHSELNMSSLELGDSALYFCASSLGHLNTEAFFGQGTRLTVV.

This clone was picked up a small number of times. The J gene is TRBJ1-5, the V gene TRBV19; D is unresolved. CDR1 and CDR2 from the germline V gene are LNHDA and SQIVND (reference sequence). The CDR3 runs to 16 residues. Deletions cut 9 bases from V and 6 bases from J, with 24 bases between. The CDR3 sequence is CASQTIGKGGSQPQHF. Written as DNA, the CDR3 is TGTGCCAGCCAGACTATTGGGAAAGGAGGGAGTCAGCCCCAGCATTTT.

This chain links TRBV27 with TRBJ1-6, with TRBD1 as a possible D gene (6 bases). Germline V gene data show CDR1 as MNHEY and CDR2 as SMNVEV (reference sequence). The CDR3 runs to 15 residues. V was trimmed by 4 bases and J by 9 bases, leaving 16 bases between them. Written as DNA, the CDR3 is TGTGCCAGCAGTTCCCAACAGGGATCCTTTTCACCCCTCCACTTT. Protein product: CASSSQQGSFSPLHF.

This chain uses TRBV4-1 with TRBJ2-5; no reliable D call. With 1 base removed from V and 2 bases from J, the gap between germline ends came to 11 bases. The length of the CDR3 is 15 residues. Looked up from germline, CDR1 is MGHRA and CDR2 is YSYEKL. CDR3 loop: CASSQGAASQETQYF. CDR3 nucleotide sequence: TGCGCCAGCAGCCAAGGGGCAGCCTCTCAAGAGACCCAGTACTTC.

The chain uses TRBV5-1 and TRBJ2-7, with 7 bases aligning to TRBD1. V shed 2 bases, J shed 3 bases, and the junction held 8 bases outside the gene matches. Germline CDR1 reads SGHRS; CDR2 reads YFSETQ. The CDR3 has 15 residues. The CDR3 nucleotides read TGCGCCAGCAGCTTAACCGGGACAGATAACTACGAGCAGTACTTC. It is translated as CASSLTGTDNYEQYF.

The chain joins TRBV7-9 to TRBJ1-4, with TRBD1 identical over 7 bases. This CDR3 region has 16 residues. Looked up from germline, CDR1 is SEHNR and CDR2 is FQNEAQ (reference sequence). The junction had 13 bases not matched to a gene; V was cut back by 5 bases and J by 7 bases. CDR3 residues: CASSLLNRGWSEKLFF. The CDR3 DNA sequence: TGTGCCAGCAGCCTATTAAACAGGGGCTGGAGTGAAAAACTGTTTTTT.

The chain carries TRBV27 and TRBJ2-7; possibly TRBD2 for D (6 bases). Trimming left V 7 bases short and J 6 bases short, with 10 bases between. Germline V gene sequence: CDR1 MNHEY, CDR2 SMNVEV (reference sequence). This CDR3 region has 11 residues. In DNA form, the CDR3 reads TGTGCCAGCATGGCGGGGCGCGAGCAGTACTTC. This translates into CASMAGREQYF.

The J gene is TRBJ2-5, the V gene TRBV29-1, with 7 bases lining up with TRBD2. CDR1 SQVTM and CDR2 ANQGSEA come from the germline V gene. The CDR3 totals 14 residues. V shed 1 base and J 4 bases; nucleotides not matched to a gene: 6. CDR3 amino acids: CSVEVAGVSETQYF. CDR3 bases: TGCAGCGTTGAAGTCGCGGGAGTTTCAGAGACCCAGTACTTC.

The genes are TRBV5-6 and TRBJ2-2, with D perhaps TRBD2 (5 bases). This CDR3 spans 13 amino acids. Trimming cost V 2 bases and J 8 bases, with 10 bases left between them. CDR1 is SGHDT and CDR2 is YYEEEE in the germline V gene. The CDR3 region is CASSLWGAGELFF. DNA of the CDR3: TGTGCCAGCAGCTTATGGGGAGCGGGGGAGCTGTTTTTT.

The chain carries TRBV27 and TRBJ1-1; 8 nucleotides match TRBD1. The germline V gene has CDR1 MNHEY and CDR2 SMNVEV (reference sequence). This CDR3 has 16 amino acids. Trimming at V came to 1 base and at J to 7 bases, leaving 11 bases not matched to a gene. The DNA for the CDR3 is TGTGCCAGCAGTTTATTTGGGACAGGAGCCCTGGTTGAAGCTTTCTTT. It codes for CASSLFGTGALVEAFF.

J is TRBJ2-3 and V is TRBV5-4; 7 nucleotides align to TRBD1. Germline CDR1 is SGHNT and CDR2 is YYREEE (reference sequence). V was clipped by 4 bases and J by 2 bases; unmatched bases: 7. The CDR3 extends over 15 amino acids. The CDR3 loop is CASSPSTGPTDTQYF. The CDR3 DNA sequence: TGTGCCAGCAGCCCGTCGACAGGGCCCACAGATACGCAGTATTTT.

CDR3 bases: TGTGCCAGCAGCGTCCCGGGACTAGCGGGAGTCAATGAGCAGTTCTTC. Protein: CASSVPGLAGVNEQFF. The rearrangement uses TRBV9 and TRBJ2-1; TRBD2 aligns across 14 bases. The ends lost 2 bases at V and 6 bases at J; junction bases unmatched: 4. This CDR3 has 16 residues. Germline CDR1 is SGDLS and CDR2 is YYNGEE. The whole variable domain, filled in from reference TRBV9 and TRBJ2-1, reads DSGVTQTPKHLITATGQRVTLRCSPRSGDLSVYWYQQSLDQGLQFLIQYYNGEERAKGNILERFSAQQFPDLHSELNLSSLELGDSALYFCASSVPGLAGVNEQFFGPGTRLTVL.

The gene calls are TRBV10-3 and TRBJ2-2; TRBD1 is a possible D gene (5 bases). Germline V gives CDR1 ENHRY, CDR2 SYGVKD. CDR3 length: 16 amino acids. V shed 1 base and J shed 4 bases, with 13 bases lying between them. CDR3 in DNA: TGTGCCATCAGTGAGTGGGGCGGACCGTCCACCGGGGAGCTGTTTTTT. Protein: CAISEWGGPSTGELFF.

The V call is TRBV4-1, the J call TRBJ1-5; 10 bases fit TRBD1. Germline V gives CDR1 MGHRA, CDR2 YSYEKL. The CDR3 runs to 17 residues. V lost 4 bases and J lost 4; bases outside the gene matches: 10. Here the CDR3 DNA reads TGCGCCAGCAGCCTGTTTGATGGACAGGGGGGAAATCAGCCCCAGCATTTT. Translating it yields CASSLFDGQGGNQPQHF.

V usage is TRBV10-3 and J usage is TRBJ1-2; possibly TRBD1 for D (5 bases). Germline assignment: CDR1 ENHRY and CDR2 SYGVKD. V was shortened by 4 bases and J by 6 bases, with 18 bases between the two germline ends. This CDR3 contains 15 residues. The CDR3 DNA follows: TGTGCCATCAGTGGCGTTGGACAAACACTCCATGGCTACACCTTC. It encodes CAISGVGQTLHGYTF.

The gene calls are TRBV6-5 and TRBJ1-1; D is possibly TRBD1 (6 bases). CDR3 length: 13 amino acids. Trimming shortened V by 8 bases and J by 0 bases, and 10 bases separated the two germline ends. Looked up from germline, CDR1 is MNHEY and CDR2 is SVGAGI. CDR3 amino acids: CASFGQLNTEAFF. The CDR3 region has the DNA TGTGCCAGCTTCGGACAGTTGAACACTGAAGCTTTCTTT.

The chain recombines TRBV18 with TRBJ1-4; unclear D gene. This CDR3 is built from 14 residues. CDR1 is KGHSH and CDR2 is LQKENI in the germline V gene. Trimming took 4 bases from V and 4 from J, leaving 10 bases between them. The CDR3 loop reads CASSLRGLNEKLFF. CDR3 nucleotides: TGTGCCAGCTCACTCAGAGGCCTTAATGAAAAACTGTTTTTT.

The CDR3 sequence is CASKRMTENTGELFF. DNA of the CDR3: TGTGCCAGCAAAAGGATGACAGAAAACACCGGGGAGCTGTTTTTT. The chain joins TRBV28 to TRBJ2-2, with a weak D call TRBD1 (5 bases). Germline loops: CDR1 MDHEN, CDR2 SYDVKM. V gave up 7 bases and J gave up 2 bases, with 14 bases separating them. There are 15 residues in the CDR3.

The chain recombines TRBV6-1 with TRBJ1-6; the match to TRBD1 covers 7 bases. Unmatched junction bases numbered 4, after V lost 0 bases and J lost 5 bases. From germline, CDR1 is MNHNS and CDR2 SASEGT. The CDR3 totals 16 residues. Here the CDR3 reads CASSEAPGTDNSPLHF. CDR3 sequence (DNA): TGTGCCAGCAGTGAAGCCCCCGGGACAGATAATTCACCCCTCCACTTT.